This note documents a single T cell receptor beta chain sequence. Antigen: not known. Using RNA transcripts as the source, TCR beta CDR3 regions were amplified. During a first-round RT-PCR of the TCR CDR3, the HTBI primer set was used. TCRdb reanalysed the multiplex PCR reads using MiXCR and keeps one entry per CDR3 protein. The sample has hundreds of thousands of distinct CDR3 sequences, around 19% seen once. Together with thyroid ultrasound, orbital computed tomography, serum thyroxine and TRAb, clinical symptoms were used for diagnoses. This entry comes from a study of T cells in Graves' hyperthyroidism and ophthalmopathy. Overall study findings and caveats: Most thyroid clonotypes that were expanded above 0.001 also turned up in blood. Ophthalmopathy could be told apart from stable hyperthyroidism with a 13 V-J model.

The CDR3 runs 14 residues. V shed 5 bases and J shed 8 bases, with 13 bases lying between them. Germline lookup yields CDR1 MDHEN and CDR2 SYDVKM. The sequencing sample was made of blood. This chain connects TRBV28 to TRBJ1-6; D remains ambiguous. This receptor was taken from a man between 40 and 49 years old with Graves' hyperthyroidism. CDR3 sequence reads: CASSRVPKHSPLHF. In DNA form, the CDR3 reads TGTGCCAGCAGTCGGGTTCCCAAGCATTCACCCCTCCACTTT.